The 11 T cell receptor beta chains in this list originate from one sample, sequenced in a study of T cell repertoires in cytomegalovirus infection. TCRdb re-analysed the reads in MiXCR, keeping a single row per CDR3 protein. The sample has about 890,000 distinct CDR3 sequences, about a third seen once; the top ten hold roughly 13%. These TCRs' antigens remain unknown. Sequences were derived from cultured CD8+ T cells from PBMCs, sampled from culture after CMV antigen stimulation. The receptors were gathered from a human donor in good health (CMV status not recorded). Some clones in this sample may be carry-over from other donors' samples.

The table lists this clonotype with many counts. The junction and the germline gene differ at one end; a read error may be behind it. The gene calls are TRBV4-1 and TRBJ1-5; D is uncertain. Germline CDR1 and CDR2: MGHRA and YSYEKL. This CDR3 comprises 13 residues. The CDR3 reads CASSQDLNQPQHF. CDR3 bases: TGTGCCAGCAGCCAAGATTTAAATCAGCCCCAGCATTTT.

The chain carries TRBV6-6 and TRBJ1-6; 8 bases match TRBD1. V shed 4 bases, J shed 9 bases, and the junction held 11 bases outside the gene matches. Germline-derived CDR1 and CDR2 are MNHNY and SVGAGI (reference sequence). This CDR3 is 16 amino acids long. Here the CDR3 reads CASSFSSSGGSSPLHF. The CDR3 nucleotides read TGTGCCAGCAGTTTCTCGAGTTCAGGGGGCAGTTCACCCCTCCACTTT.

This clonotype came up many times. J is TRBJ1-2 and V is TRBV7-9, with unresolved D. CDR1 is SEHNR, CDR2 FQNEAQ, per germline (reference sequence). Trimming removed 5 bases from V and 4 bases from J, with 11 bases in between. The CDR3 runs 13 residues. DNA for the CDR3: TGTGCCAGCAGCCTTAGGACCGGCTATGGCTACACCTTC. Protein sequence: CASSLRTGYGYTF.

The genes are TRBV27 and TRBJ1-5, with D possibly TRBD1 on 5 matching bases. Germline lookup yields CDR1 MNHEY and CDR2 SMNVEV (reference sequence). The CDR3 sequence is 12 residues long. Trimming cost V 8 bases and J 4 bases, with 9 bases left between them. Here the CDR3 DNA reads TGTGCCAGCGGCCGGGGGAATCAGCCCCAGCATTTT. It translates to CASGRGNQPQHF.

This rearrangement joins TRBV4-3 to TRBJ2-3; 10 bases match TRBD1. Germline V lookup: CDR1 LGHNA, CDR2 YSLEER. Losses at the gene ends were 0 bases for V and 4 bases for J; bases not matched to a gene: 19. The CDR3 extends over 21 amino acids. CDR3 DNA: TGCGCCAGCAGCCAAGAAACCCCGTGGGGACAGGGGAGGTTTGGGGCAGATACGCAGTATTTT. It translates to CASSQETPWGQGRFGADTQYF.

The chain combines TRBV27 with TRBJ2-7, with TRBD1 matching 7 bases. With 1 base clipped from V and 2 bases from J, the junction kept 2 bases outside the gene matches. The CDR3 contains 14 residues. Germline V gene data show CDR1 as MNHEY and CDR2 as SMNVEV (reference sequence). Here the CDR3 reads CASSLYRGPYEQYF. The DNA of the CDR3 is TGTGCCAGCAGTTTATATAGGGGGCCCTACGAGCAGTACTTC.

This rearrangement joins TRBV4-3 to TRBJ2-1; possibly TRBD2 for D (6 bases). Trimming shortened V by 0 bases and J by 1 base, and 10 bases separated the two germline ends. This CDR3 contains 16 residues. Germline V gives CDR1 LGHNA, CDR2 YSLEER. CDR3 DNA sequence: TGCGCCAGCAGCCAAGAGCGGGGAGTATCCTACAATGAGCAGTTCTTC. Its protein product is CASSQERGVSYNEQFF.

This clonotype was counted at least ten times. The chain uses TRBV12-3 or TRBV12-4 and TRBJ1-1; 8 bases are shared with TRBD1. The CDR3 runs 15 residues. V shed 2 bases, J shed 2 bases, and the junction held 4 bases outside the gene matches. CDR3 nucleotides: TGTGCCAGCAGTTTACCGACAGGGGCTAACACTGAAGCTTTCTTT. This translates into CASSLPTGANTEAFF.

The chain uses TRBV24-1 and TRBJ1-2; weak D call: TRBD1 (5 bases). CDR1 KGHDR and CDR2 SFDVKD come from the germline V gene. V gave up 7 bases and J gave up 6 bases, with 11 bases separating them. The CDR3 contains 12 residues. The CDR3 sequence: CATRRGEDGYTF. The CDR3 DNA follows: TGTGCCACCAGGAGGGGCGAAGATGGCTACACCTTC.

This clonotype was picked up a small number of times. J is TRBJ2-3 and V is TRBV12-3 or TRBV12-4, with D perhaps TRBD1 (6 bases). The CDR3 consists of 15 residues. Deletions cut 8 bases from V and 0 bases from J, with 15 bases between. This chain's CDR3 is CASVSRRGSTDTQYF. CDR3 DNA sequence: TGTGCCAGCGTCAGCCGAAGGGGGAGCACAGATACGCAGTATTTT.

This chain connects TRBV27 to TRBJ2-1; possible D gene TRBD1, 6 bases. The CDR3 runs to 16 residues. The V gene's germline CDR1 is MNHEY and CDR2 SMNVEV (reference sequence). Trimming removed 2 bases at V and 8 bases at J, with 19 bases between. In DNA form, the CDR3 reads TGTGCCAGCAGTTTAGCTCCGACCCGTGGGGGCCATGAGCAGTTCTTC. Its translation is CASSLAPTRGGHEQFF.